The clone carrying this T cell receptor beta chain was observed a single time. The CDR3 extends over 14 amino acids. The V gene lost 3 bases and the J gene lost 8 bases, with 14 bases spanning the gap. Per germline, CDR1 WSHSY and CDR2 SAAADI. Under the authors' procedure: Estimated nucleated cell counts came from reference gene primer amplification. Assay used: immunoSEQ multiplex PCR; TCRdb lists only in-frame clones, some missing. Clone size and V and J calls were adopted from that table, with D and trimming inferred from the DNA. The sample has roughly 78,000 clones; around nine tenths are singletons. This entry comes from a study of blood T cell repertoires in COVID-19. Study summary: Acute and convalescent COVID-19 specimens originated in the United States, Italy and Spain. PBMCs, B-cell-depleted T cells, or T cells provided the cDNA or gDNA that made up the material.

This receptor was taken from a woman aged 55-75 years with acute or convalescent COVID-19. V is TRBV10-2 and J is TRBJ2-1, with D possibly being TRBD2 (6 bases). Sequencing used peripheral blood. DNA for the CDR3: TGCGCCAGCAGTGACTTGGTGGGGGGTTATGAGCAGTTCTTC. This sequence encodes CASSDLVGGYEQFF.